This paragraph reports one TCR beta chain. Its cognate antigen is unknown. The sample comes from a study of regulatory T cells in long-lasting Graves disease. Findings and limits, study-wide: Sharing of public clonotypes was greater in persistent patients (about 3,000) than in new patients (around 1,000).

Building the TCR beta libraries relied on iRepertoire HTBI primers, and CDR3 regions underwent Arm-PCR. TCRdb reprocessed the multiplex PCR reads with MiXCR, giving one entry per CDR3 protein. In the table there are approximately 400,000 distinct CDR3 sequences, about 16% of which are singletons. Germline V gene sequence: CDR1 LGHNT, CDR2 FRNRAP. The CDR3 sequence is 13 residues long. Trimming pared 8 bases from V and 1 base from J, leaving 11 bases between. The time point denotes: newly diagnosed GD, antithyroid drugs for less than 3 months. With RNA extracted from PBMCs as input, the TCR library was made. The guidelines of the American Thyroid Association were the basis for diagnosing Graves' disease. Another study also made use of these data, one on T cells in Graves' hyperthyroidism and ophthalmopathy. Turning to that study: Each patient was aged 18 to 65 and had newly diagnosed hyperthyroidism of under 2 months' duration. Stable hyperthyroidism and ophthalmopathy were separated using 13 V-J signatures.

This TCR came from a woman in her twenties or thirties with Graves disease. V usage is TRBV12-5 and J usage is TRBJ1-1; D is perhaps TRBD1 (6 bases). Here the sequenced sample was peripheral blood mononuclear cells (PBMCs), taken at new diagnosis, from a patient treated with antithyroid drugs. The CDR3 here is CASCGQTNTEAFF. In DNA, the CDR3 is TGTGCTAGTTGCGGACAGACGAACACTGAAGCTTTCTTT.